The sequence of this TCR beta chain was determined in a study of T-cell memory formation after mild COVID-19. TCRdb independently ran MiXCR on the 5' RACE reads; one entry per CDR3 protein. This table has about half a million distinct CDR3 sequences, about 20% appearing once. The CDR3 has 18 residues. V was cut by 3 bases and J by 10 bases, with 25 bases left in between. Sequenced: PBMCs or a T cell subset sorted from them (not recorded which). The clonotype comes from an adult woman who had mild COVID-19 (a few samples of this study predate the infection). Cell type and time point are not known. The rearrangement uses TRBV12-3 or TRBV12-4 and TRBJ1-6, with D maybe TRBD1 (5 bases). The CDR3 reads CASSFRPGRPEDWSPLHF. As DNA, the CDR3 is TGTGCCAGCAGTTTCCGACCGGGACGGCCTGAAGATTGGTCACCCCTCCACTTT.